This T cell receptor (beta chain) was retrieved from a study of T cells in Graves' hyperthyroidism and ophthalmopathy. Study summary: Before any treatment, at initial diagnosis, peripheral blood was collected.

With respect to this clonotype: Germline and junction disagree at one end, which may indicate a read error.

Template material for amplifying TCR beta CDR3 regions consisted of RNA transcripts. HTBI primers were employed in a first-round RT-PCR of the TCR CDR3. One entry per CDR3 protein results from TCRdb running MiXCR on the multiplex PCR reads. The sample shows about 760,000 distinct CDR3 sequences, approximately 36% of them seen only once. The CDR3 spans 11 residues. Germline CDR1 ENHRY, CDR2 SYGVKD. The definition of stable Graves' hyperthyroidism was no ophthalmopathy progression within 18 months. The TCR comes from a woman in her thirties or forties with Graves' hyperthyroidism. Input material: blood. The chain carries TRBV10-3 and TRBJ2-7; the match to TRBD1 covers 7 bases. The CDR3 sequence is CASSPGTDQCF. In nucleotides, the CDR3 is TGTGCCAGCTCACCGGGGACAGATCAGTGCTTC.